One sample yielded the 8 T cell receptor beta chains listed below, sequenced in a study of cytomegalovirus exposure and HLA in healthy donors. The study ran its PCR with 60 Vbeta and 13 Jbeta primers. The method was immunoSEQ multiplex PCR; TCRdb's version includes in-frame clones alone and lacks a portion of them. The data hold approximately 97,000 clones, with approximately 81% observed a single time. The specimen sequenced was PBMCs. These receptors originate from a male donor in good health and CMV-seropositive.

This clone was seen only a few times. J is TRBJ1-4 and V is TRBV5-1, with unresolved D. Trimming removed 4 bases at V and 7 bases at J, with 14 bases between. The CDR3 spans 14 residues. The germline V gene has CDR1 SGHRS and CDR2 YFSETQ. As DNA, the CDR3 is TGCGCCAGCAGCCAAGACACCACAAGTGAAAAACTGTTTTTT. As protein: CASSQDTTSEKLFF.

The rearrangement links TRBV4-2 to TRBJ2-7, with 14 positions matching TRBD2. This CDR3 comprises 20 residues. Germline CDR1 LGHNA, CDR2 YNFKEQ. V lost 4 bases and J lost 0; bases outside the gene matches: 14. The CDR3 region is CASSLVGLGLAGVLSYEQYF. For the CDR3, the DNA is TGTGCCAGCAGCCTAGTTGGATTGGGACTAGCGGGGGTCCTCTCCTACGAGCAGTACTTC.

The chain uses TRBV11-2 and TRBJ1-1; D gene ambiguous. Germline V gene lookup returns CDR1 SGHAT and CDR2 FQNNGV. Trimming left V 0 bases short and J 2 bases short, with 10 bases between. The CDR3 has 15 amino acids. Here the CDR3 DNA reads TGTGCCAGCAGCTTAGATCAGGCCGTTAACACTGAAGCTTTCTTT. Translating gives CASSLDQAVNTEAFF.

The CDR3 region is CASSPRGGQGKAEAFF. CDR3 in DNA: TGTGCCAGCAGCCCGAGGGGGGGACAGGGAAAGGCTGAAGCTTTCTTT. This sequence joins TRBV7-9 and TRBJ1-1, with 9 bases fitting TRBD1. The CDR3 sequence is 16 residues long. Trimming removed 5 bases from V and 6 bases from J; junction bases left unmatched: 13. The germline CDR1 and CDR2 sequences are SEHNR and FQNEAQ (reference sequence).

The V call is TRBV7-8, the J call TRBJ1-1; 7 nucleotides match TRBD1. The CDR3 has 13 amino acids. The V gene's germline CDR1 is SGHVS and CDR2 FQNEAQ. The V and J ends lost 1 base and 11 bases, in that order; junction bases with no gene match: 7. The CDR3 bases are TGTGCCAGCAGCTTAGGCAGGGGGGATATTGCTTTCTTT. This sequence encodes CASSLGRGDIAFF.

The chain recombines TRBV29-1 with TRBJ1-2, with 9 bases identical to TRBD1. The germline gives CDR1 SQVTM, CDR2 ANQGSEA. J lost 3 bases, V lost 6 bases, and 5 bases had no gene match. The length of the CDR3 is 13 residues. The CDR3 region has the DNA TGCAGCGTAGACAGACAGGGGGACTATGGCTACACCTTC. Encoded protein: CSVDRQGDYGYTF.

With respect to this clone: Its ends do not fully match the called genes, so a read error is possible. The CDR3 DNA sequence: TGTGCTAGCAGCTTAGGGCGGACCTACGAGCAGTACTTC. Residues: CASSLGRTYEQYF. This chain connects TRBV7-7 to TRBJ2-7; D gene unclear. CDR1 and CDR2 (germline): SSHAT, FNYEAQ (reference sequence). The CDR3 has 13 residues.

The chain recombines TRBV4-3 with TRBJ2-2; D remains unclear. This CDR3 spans 15 amino acids. The germline CDR1 and CDR2 sequences are LGHNA and YSLEER. V dropped 1 base and J dropped 0 bases, with 6 bases sitting between them. CDR3 coding DNA: TGCGCCAGCAGCCAAGGGGCCCCGAACACCGGGGAGCTGTTTTTT. Translating it yields CASSQGAPNTGELFF.